The 15 T cell receptor beta chains below were found in one sample sequenced in a study of T-cell memory formation after mild COVID-19. MiXCR was run by TCRdb on the 5' RACE reads, yielding one entry per CDR3 protein. The sample includes hundreds of thousands of distinct CDR3 sequences, 16% of them seen just once. The sequenced sample was PBMCs or a T cell subset sorted from them (not recorded which). The receptor set was obtained from a young man who had mild COVID-19 (a few samples of this study predate the infection). Cell type and time point are not known.

This clonotype was observed a handful of times. V usage is TRBV28 and J usage is TRBJ1-5; possibly TRBD1 for D (6 bases). V was clipped by 8 bases and J by 0 bases, with 20 bases between them. The CDR3 covers 17 residues. The germline V gene has CDR1 MDHEN and CDR2 SYDVKM. CDR3 loop: CASLQGRGVYSNQPQHF. CDR3 nucleotides: TGTGCCAGCCTACAGGGCCGGGGCGTTTATAGCAATCAGCCCCAGCATTTT. Complete variable domain (other parts from reference TRBV28 and TRBJ1-5): DVKVTQSSRYLVKRTGEKVFLECVQDMDHENMFWYRQDPGLGLRLIYFSYDVKMKEKGDIPEGYSVSREKKERFSLILESASTNQTSMYLCASLQGRGVYSNQPQHFGDGTRLSIL.

This rearrangement joins TRBV7-9 to TRBJ1-1; D gene ambiguous. Germline V gene sequence: CDR1 SEHNR, CDR2 FQNEAQ (reference sequence). The CDR3 sequence is 16 residues long. The V end lost 5 bases, the J end lost 0 bases, and 16 bases lay between the germline ends. Here the CDR3 DNA reads TGTGCCAGCAGCCCACTGGGAGGGATCATGAACACTGAAGCTTTCTTT. It is translated as CASSPLGGIMNTEAFF.

The gene calls are TRBV4-2 and TRBJ2-4, with TRBD1 matching 7 bases. The CDR3 covers 15 residues. J lost 1 base, V lost 5 bases, and 5 bases had no gene match. Germline V lookup: CDR1 LGHNA, CDR2 YNFKEQ. The CDR3 coding sequence is TGTGCCAGCAGCTCAGACAGGGAGGCCAAAAACATTCAGTACTTC. Its protein is CASSSDREAKNIQYF.

Of note for this clonotype: No conserved phenylalanine or tryptophan ends this CDR3, so it is likely a read error. This chain joins TRBV5-4 and TRBJ2-2, with TRBD2 matching over 8 bases. Germline trimming cut 5 bases from V and 1 base from J; bases unmatched to any gene: 4. The CDR3 runs 15 residues. Germline V gene lookup returns CDR1 SGHNT and CDR2 YYREEE (reference sequence). The CDR3: CASSTAGGNTGELFC. In nucleotides, the CDR3 is TGTGCCAGCAGTACCGCGGGGGGGAACACCGGGGAGCTGTTTTGT.

This clonotype was counted ten times or more. The chain has TRBV7-8 and TRBJ2-2; 8 bases map to TRBD2. The trim removed 5 bases at V and 5 bases at J, leaving 10 bases unmatched. The germline gives CDR1 SGHVS, CDR2 FQNEAQ. The CDR3 spans 16 residues. The CDR3 spells CASSPRGAGGTGELFF. CDR3 bases: TGTGCCAGCAGCCCCCGTGGGGCGGGGGGTACCGGGGAGCTGTTTTTT. The full variable domain, in which reference TRBV7-8 and TRBJ2-2 provide the parts outside the CDR3, is GAGVSQSPRYKVAKRGQDVALRCDPISGHVSLFWYQQALGQGPEFLTYFQNEAQLDKSGLPSDRFFAERPEGSVSTLKIQRTQQEDSAVYLCASSPRGAGGTGELFFGEGSRLTVL.

The V call is TRBV5-1, the J call TRBJ2-5, with a possible D match to TRBD1 (6 bases). Germline CDR1 SGHRS, CDR2 YFSETQ. This CDR3 comprises 16 residues. Deletions cut 4 bases from V and 4 bases from J, with 20 bases between. The CDR3 nucleotides read TGCGCCAGCAGCCTCGGAAAAACAGGGTTGCGAGAGACCCAGTACTTC. Translation gives CASSLGKTGLRETQYF.

The chain combines TRBV20-1 with TRBJ2-3; D gene ambiguous. The germline CDR1 and CDR2 sequences are DFQATT and SNEGSKA (reference sequence). This CDR3 comprises 11 residues. Deletions cut 1 base from V and 5 bases from J, with 4 bases between. CDR3 sequence (DNA): TGCAGTGCTAGAGCAAGAGATACGCAGTATTTT. It encodes CSARARDTQYF.

This clonotype was picked up a small number of times. The genes are TRBV6-7 and TRBJ1-2; 7 bases fit TRBD1. TRBV6-7 qualifies as an ORF whose function is uncertain. J was trimmed by 2 bases and V by 10 bases; bases with no gene match: 10. This CDR3 is 14 amino acids long. CDR3 DNA sequence: TGTGCCATCACCAGACAGGGACTCAACTATGGCTACACCTTC. Translating gives CAITRQGLNYGYTF.

The chain has TRBV24-1 and TRBJ2-1, with D possibly matching TRBD1 (5 bases). V was trimmed by 6 bases and J by 5 bases, leaving 13 bases between them. CDR1 is KGHDR and CDR2 is SFDVKD in the germline V gene. The CDR3 spans 14 residues. The CDR3 bases are TGTGCCACCAGTCAGGGTTCTTGGGACAATGAGCAGTTCTTC. It specifies CATSQGSWDNEQFF.

This clonotype was counted only a few times. The V call is TRBV4-3, the J call TRBJ2-1; TRBD1 aligns across 7 bases. J lost 5 bases, V lost 4 bases, and 5 bases had no gene match. Germline V gene lookup returns CDR1 LGHNA and CDR2 YSLEER. CDR3 length: 14 amino acids. The CDR3 loop is CASSRRDSNNEQFF. The CDR3 DNA reads as TGCGCCAGCAGCCGCCGGGACAGTAACAATGAGCAGTTCTTC.

This clonotype was recorded a few times. The chain couples TRBV20-1 to TRBJ2-2, with D perhaps TRBD1 (5 bases). The germline V gene has CDR1 DFQATT and CDR2 SNEGSKA (reference sequence). This CDR3 is 16 amino acids long. The V and J ends lost 1 base and 1 base respectively, with 13 bases between them. CDR3 residues: CSARALKRGNTGELFF. In DNA, the CDR3 is TGCAGTGCTAGAGCCCTAAAAAGGGGGAACACCGGGGAGCTGTTTTTT.

J is TRBJ2-1 and V is TRBV12-3 or TRBV12-4, with D tentatively TRBD2 (5 bases). There are 15 residues in the CDR3. Trimming removed 4 bases from V and 6 bases from J, with 16 bases in between. The CDR3 here is CASSSRPGSLNEQFF. CDR3 bases: TGTGCCAGCAGTTCCCGCCCGGGGTCGCTCAATGAGCAGTTCTTC.

This clonotype was counted many times. V usage is TRBV20-1 and J usage is TRBJ2-3, with no clear D. The germline V gene has CDR1 DFQATT and CDR2 SNEGSKA (reference sequence). The CDR3 extends over 12 amino acids. With 4 bases removed from V and 3 bases from J, the gap between germline ends came to 8 bases. For the CDR3, the DNA is TGCAGTGCTATCGAGAGAACAGATACGCAGTATTTT. Translated, it gives CSAIERTDTQYF.

This clonotype was seen once. This chain joins TRBV6-1 and TRBJ2-7; 7 nucleotides align to TRBD1. Germline V gene sequence: CDR1 MNHNS, CDR2 SASEGT. Germline trimming cut 2 bases from V and 5 bases from J; bases unmatched to any gene: 3. The CDR3 loop spans 13 amino acids. As DNA, the CDR3 is TGTGCCAGCAGTGAAAGACAGGGCCACGAGCAGTACGTC. Its protein is CASSERQGHEQYV.

V and J are TRBV5-6 and TRBJ1-1; no reliable D call. V lost 4 bases, J lost 4 bases, and 14 bases lay in between. CDR3 length: 14 amino acids. Germline V gene sequence: CDR1 SGHDT, CDR2 YYEEEE. The CDR3 loop reads CASSLGRWGTEAFF. The CDR3 DNA sequence: TGTGCCAGCAGCCTTGGCCGGTGGGGCACTGAAGCTTTCTTT.